This TCR beta chain was sequenced for a study of T cell responses to AZD1222 COVID-19 vaccine. Study-level points and caveats: The study sampled repertoires only after the peak T cell response. Regions left unmutated in variants are reportedly the target of nearly half of spike-specific TCRs. The study found vaccine-associated CD4 TCRs spanning spike, dominant at 160-218 and 743-854. Clonal diversity was possibly underestimated, and white British individuals and females predominated among donors.

Measured with immunoSEQ multiplex PCR; TCRdb has only the in-frame clones, and not every one. The data contain about 160,000 clones, under 95% of them singletons. Worth noting for this clone: Its target is not known.

The germline gives CDR1 SNHLY, CDR2 FYNNEI. Trimming stripped 3 bases from V and 7 bases from J, with 15 bases between. The CDR3 has 15 residues. The V call is TRBV2, the J call TRBJ1-4; D unresolved. The sequence was obtained from an adult in good health. Here the sequenced sample was peripheral blood, taken on day 0 of MenACWY control vaccination. CDR3 loop: CASSDLSGRAEKLFF. The CDR3 DNA is TGTGCCAGCAGTGATTTATCGGGTAGGGCTGAAAAACTGTTTTTT.